Listed here are 18 T cell receptor beta chains from one sample, sequenced in a study of T cells in Graves' hyperthyroidism and ophthalmopathy. Amplified TCR beta CDR3 regions came from RNA transcripts. HTBI primers were employed in a first-round RT-PCR of the TCR CDR3. One entry per CDR3 protein, called by TCRdb with MiXCR from the multiplex PCR reads. The sample lists hundreds of thousands of distinct CDR3 sequences; approximately 40% were seen once. The sequenced sample consisted of blood. Receptor source: a man aged 18 to 30 with Graves' hyperthyroidism.

This clonotype has just a few counts. The chain joins TRBV7-9 to TRBJ2-7; 7 nucleotides agree with TRBD1. The CDR3 sequence is 16 residues long. V trimming: 4 bases; J trimming: 0 bases; junction bases outside the gene matches: 9. Per the germline V gene, CDR1 is SEHNR and CDR2 is FQNEAQ (reference sequence). The CDR3 coding sequence is TGTGCCAGCAGCTCCGATACCGGGACAGTCTCCTACGAGCAGTACTTC. Protein sequence: CASSSDTGTVSYEQYF.

This clonotype was seen many times. The CDR3 protein is CASGDQGNGQPQHF. For the CDR3, the DNA is TGTGCCAGCGGAGATCAGGGGAATGGTCAGCCCCAGCATTTT. The genes are TRBV2 and TRBJ1-5; D might be TRBD1 (6 bases). The CDR3 contains 14 residues. Germline V CDR1 and CDR2: SNHLY, FYNNEI. With 8 bases removed from V and 6 bases from J, the gap between germline ends came to 17 bases.

This clonotype came up a few times. The chain recombines TRBV7-9 with TRBJ1-5; D is unclear. The V gene lost 6 bases and the J gene lost 6 bases, with 18 bases spanning the gap. The CDR3 has 15 residues. Germline-derived CDR1 and CDR2 are SEHNR and FQNEAQ (reference sequence). CDR3 amino acids: CASSSDTTKGQPQHF. The CDR3 bases are TGTGCCAGCAGTTCAGACACAACGAAGGGTCAGCCCCAGCATTTT.

On this clonotype: This may stem from a read error, because a much larger clone lies one nucleotide away. The rearrangement links TRBV29-1 to TRBJ2-7; no clear D. V shed 1 base and J shed 5 bases, with 12 bases lying between them. The CDR3 has 13 amino acids. Germline V CDR1 and CDR2: SQVTM, ANQGSEA. CDR3 sequence reads: CSVEAADPDEQYF. In DNA form, the CDR3 reads TGCAGCGTTGAAGCCGCCGACCCCGACGAGCAGTACTTC.

The chain recombines TRBV24-1 with TRBJ2-3; TRBD2 is a possible D gene (5 bases). Looked up from germline, CDR1 is KGHDR and CDR2 is SFDVKD. Trimming shortened V by 9 bases and J by 6 bases, and 15 bases separated the two germline ends. CDR3 length equals 13 residues. The CDR3 region has the DNA TGTGCCACCTCCTTCGGGATGAAGGATACGCAGTATTTT. Protein sequence: CATSFGMKDTQYF.

As for this clonotype: Given a much more abundant clone one base away, this may be a read error. This rearrangement joins TRBV6-1 to TRBJ1-1; D is unclear. V lost 1 base to trimming and J lost 4 bases, with 7 bases between them. The CDR3 is 13 amino acids. In germline, CDR1 is MNHNS, CDR2 SASEGT. The CDR3 nucleotides are TGTGCCAGCAGTGAAGAGAGGAGCACTGAAGCTTTCTTT. It specifies CASSEERSTEAFF.

This clonotype came up many times. The V and J genes are TRBV7-8 and TRBJ1-5; D is unclear. V shed 5 bases and J shed 7 bases, with 12 bases lying between them. From germline, CDR1 is SGHVS and CDR2 FQNEAQ. CDR3 length equals 13 residues. The CDR3 sequence: CASSRGELQPQHF. DNA of the CDR3: TGTGCCAGCAGCAGAGGTGAATTGCAGCCCCAGCATTTT. The full variable domain, with the rest looked up from reference TRBV7-8 and TRBJ1-5, is GAGVSQSPRYKVAKRGQDVALRCDPISGHVSLFWYQQALGQGPEFLTYFQNEAQLDKSGLPSDRFFAERPEGSVSTLKIQRTQQEDSAVYLCASSRGELQPQHFGDGTRLSIL.

This clonotype was counted many times. This rearrangement joins TRBV5-1 to TRBJ2-6; D unresolved. This CDR3 has 14 residues. With 4 bases removed from V and 6 bases from J, the gap between germline ends came to 11 bases. CDR1 is SGHRS, CDR2 YFSETQ, per germline. The CDR3 nucleotides read TGCGCCAGCAGCCCTCCAATCCTGGCCAACGTCCTGACTTTC. Encoded protein: CASSPPILANVLTF.

This clonotype was seen repeatedly, ten times or more. V gene TRBV20-1 combines with J gene TRBJ1-6, with 8 bases aligning to TRBD1. Losses at the gene ends were 6 bases for V and 8 bases for J; bases not matched to a gene: 6. Germline V gene sequence: CDR1 DFQATT, CDR2 SNEGSKA (reference sequence). This CDR3 spans 13 amino acids. CDR3 coding DNA: TGCAGTGCCCGGACAGGGTGGGATTCACCCCTCCACTTT. Its protein is CSARTGWDSPLHF.

This clonotype was detected a few times. The chain uses TRBV7-6 and TRBJ2-5; 9 bases line up with TRBD2. After removal of 3 bases from V and 2 bases from J, the junction contained 10 bases not matched to a gene. The germline CDR1 and CDR2 sequences are SGHVS and FNYEAQ. CDR3 length: 17 residues. The CDR3 DNA follows: TGTGCCAGCAGCTTCTTTGTTGCGGGAGGGCCACAAGAGACCCAGTACTTC. It is translated as CASSFFVAGGPQETQYF.

This rearrangement joins TRBV7-3 to TRBJ2-2; D remains ambiguous. Trimming shortened V by 3 bases and J by 0 bases, and 8 bases separated the two germline ends. The CDR3 covers 15 residues. Germline V gives CDR1 SGHTA, CDR2 FQGTGA. The CDR3 DNA follows: TGTGCCAGCAGCTTTACGGGCCCGAACACCGGGGAGCTGTTTTTT. Translating gives CASSFTGPNTGELFF.

The genes are TRBV2 and TRBJ2-7; tentatively, D is TRBD1 (5 bases). CDR1 and CDR2 from the germline V gene are SNHLY and FYNNEI. This CDR3 is 15 amino acids long. Trimming cost V 5 bases and J 0 bases, with 14 bases left between them. The CDR3 bases are TGTGCCAGCAGTTTGGTGGGGCCCAACTCCTACGAGCAGTACTTC. Amino acid sequence: CASSLVGPNSYEQYF.

Note on this clonotype: A much bigger clone sits one base away, suggesting this may be a read error. The gene calls are TRBV7-9 and TRBJ1-1; D unclear. Germline assignment: CDR1 SEHNR and CDR2 FQNEAQ (reference sequence). The CDR3 is made up of 13 amino acids. The CDR3 DNA follows: TGTGCCACCAGCTTACGGGGATACACTGAAGCTTTCTTT. Protein product: CATSLRGYTEAFF.

The V call is TRBV4-3, the J call TRBJ2-7, with 7 bases matching TRBD2. V was clipped by 4 bases and J by 3 bases; unmatched bases: 6. Germline CDR1 LGHNA, CDR2 YSLEER. The length of the CDR3 is 14 residues. The CDR3 DNA follows: TGCGCCAGCAGCCTCCGAGCGGGGCACTACGAGCAGTACTTC. Its translation: CASSLRAGHYEQYF.

The genes are TRBV5-6 and TRBJ2-7; no reliable D call. Trimming removed 4 bases from V and 0 bases from J, with 8 bases in between. The CDR3 consists of 13 residues. Germline V gives CDR1 SGHDT, CDR2 YYEEEE. CDR3 in amino acids: CASSPRHSYEQYF. The CDR3 DNA reads TGTGCCAGCAGCCCTAGACACTCCTACGAGCAGTACTTC. Variable domain in full (rest from reference TRBV5-6 and TRBJ2-7): DAGVTQSPTHLIKTRGQQVTLRCSPKSGHDTVSWYQQALGQGPQFIFQYYEEEERQRGNFPDRFSGHQFPNYSSELNVNALLLGDSALYLCASSPRHSYEQYFGPGTRLTVT.

The genes are TRBV9 and TRBJ2-5; TRBD1 aligns across 8 bases. This CDR3 comprises 14 residues. The junction had 4 bases not matched to a gene; V was cut back by 4 bases and J by 2 bases. Germline V lookup: CDR1 SGDLS, CDR2 YYNGEE. DNA for the CDR3: TGTGCCAGCAGCCAGGGGGCGGGGCAAGAGACCCAGTACTTC. Amino acids: CASSQGAGQETQYF.

As to this clonotype: With a much larger clone just one base away, this may be a read error. The chain couples TRBV11-2 to TRBJ1-1; D uncertain. The CDR3 totals 16 residues. Per germline, CDR1 SGHAT and CDR2 FQNNGV. The CDR3 coding sequence is TGTGACAGCACCGCCCTTCCGACCGTCGAGGGCCCTGAAGCTTTCTTT. Protein sequence: CDSTALPTVEGPEAFF. Variable domain in full (rest from reference TRBV11-2 and TRBJ1-1): EAGVAQSPRYKIIEKRQSVAFWCNPISGHATLYWYQQILGQGPKLLIQFQNNGVVDDSQLPKDRFSAERLKGVDSTLKIQPAKLEDSAVYLCDSTALPTVEGPEAFFGQGTRLTVV.

This clonotype has at least ten counts. The chain employs TRBV12-3 or TRBV12-4 and TRBJ1-2, with a weak D call TRBD1 (5 bases). The ends were cut back, 8 bases at V and 1 base at J, with 11 bases in the middle. This CDR3 contains 13 residues. The CDR3 DNA follows: TGTGCCAGCTGGGCAGGGCTTAACTATGGCTACACCTTC. Translating it yields CASWAGLNYGYTF.